Below, 18 T cell receptor beta chains from the same sample are listed, as sequenced in a study of cytomegalovirus exposure and HLA in healthy donors (dated by TCRdb to the late 2010s). The method behind the library was the immunoSEQ multiplex PCR assay. For the multiplex PCR, a mixture combining 60 forward primers for TCR Vbeta segments and 13 reverse primers for TCR Jbeta segments was used. Drawn from immuneACCESS, this table holds only the in-frame rearrangements with V and J called that TCRdb kept. Clones are partly lost; checked studies trace under half to an unresolved V gene and leave the rest unexplained. The sample yields some 180,000 clones; more than 75% were counted once. 1.5% to 1.9% of the sample belongs to the ten largest clones. The specimen sequenced was PBMCs. These receptors were collected from a man aged 35 to 55 in good health and CMV-seronegative.

This clone was observed once. The CDR3 nucleotides are TGTGCCAGCAGCTTGGCTCTCAGCGACACCATATATTTT. Its translation: CASSLALSDTIYF. This rearrangement joins TRBV5-4 to TRBJ1-3; D remains ambiguous. The CDR3 contains 13 residues. V gave up 0 bases and J gave up 8 bases, with 9 bases separating them. Per germline, CDR1 SGHNT and CDR2 YYREEE (reference sequence).

The CDR3 coding sequence is TGTGCCACCAGCAGAGATCTTGGGACAGGGGGTTGGGAGCAGTACTTC. As protein: CATSRDLGTGGWEQYF. The chain links TRBV15 to TRBJ2-7, with 11 bases aligning to TRBD1. There are 16 residues in the CDR3. V shed 0 bases and J 7 bases; nucleotides not matched to a gene: 8. CDR1 and CDR2 from the germline V gene are LNHNV and YYDKDF (reference sequence).

The chain couples TRBV30 to TRBJ2-3; TRBD2 agrees at 7 bases. CDR3 size: 14 residues. Germline trimming cut 1 base from V and 6 bases from J; bases unmatched to any gene: 7. CDR1 is GTSNPN and CDR2 is SVGIG in the germline V gene (reference sequence). CDR3 protein: CAWSGDYTQDTQYF. CDR3 nucleotide sequence: TGTGCCTGGAGTGGGGACTACACGCAGGATACGCAGTATTTT.

The CDR3 here is CAWSGEGLVRDTQYF. Here the CDR3 DNA reads TGTGCCTGGAGTGGAGAGGGACTAGTGAGAGATACGCAGTATTTT. The chain has TRBV30 and TRBJ2-3; 8 bases are a match to TRBD2. CDR1 is GTSNPN and CDR2 is SVGIG in the germline V gene (reference sequence). The CDR3 spans 15 residues. After removal of 1 base from V and 5 bases from J, the junction contained 8 bases not matched to a gene.

V gene TRBV6-6 combines with J gene TRBJ1-1; 9 bases agree with TRBD1. Germline loops: CDR1 MNHNY, CDR2 SVGAGI (reference sequence). With 0 bases clipped from V and 5 bases from J, the junction kept 7 bases outside the gene matches. This CDR3 contains 16 residues. The CDR3 nucleotides read TGTGCCAGCAGTTACTCTCCACAGGGGGCGAAAACTGAAGCTTTCTTT. This codes for CASSYSPQGAKTEAFF.

The gene calls are TRBV7-9 and TRBJ1-1; maybe TRBD1 (5 bases). Looked up from germline, CDR1 is SEHNR and CDR2 is FQNEAQ (reference sequence). The CDR3 length is 12 residues. V was pared by 0 bases and J by 11 bases, with 10 bases between. The CDR3 DNA is TGTGCCAGCAGCTTAGCAGGGGCGGGGGCTTTCTTT. This codes for CASSLAGAGAFF.

This CDR3 reads CASSFRTSGGETQYF. For the CDR3, the DNA is TGTGCCAGCAGTTTCCGGACTAGCGGGGGGGAGACCCAGTACTTC. This rearrangement joins TRBV6-5 to TRBJ2-5; 14 bases align to TRBD2. The CDR3 has 15 residues. With 4 bases clipped from V and 5 bases from J, the junction kept 3 bases outside the gene matches. Germline V lookup: CDR1 MNHEY, CDR2 SVGAGI.

This clone was seen just once. The chain uses TRBV30 and TRBJ1-2; D may be TRBD1 (6 bases). Germline-derived CDR1 and CDR2 are GTSNPN and SVGIG (reference sequence). The CDR3 loop spans 15 amino acids. V was pared by 2 bases and J by 2 bases, with 15 bases between. This CDR3 reads CAWSFIWDKNYGYTF. The CDR3 nucleotides are TGTGCCTGGAGTTTTATTTGGGACAAAAACTATGGCTACACCTTC.

The rearrangement links TRBV28 to TRBJ2-7; 11 nucleotides agree with TRBD1. This CDR3 comprises 15 residues. Trimming cost V 8 bases and J 1 base; bases outside gene matches: 7. Germline V gene lookup returns CDR1 MDHEN and CDR2 SYDVKM. The CDR3 here is CASWGQGGRSYEQYF. The CDR3 DNA reads TGTGCCAGCTGGGGACAGGGGGGAAGATCCTACGAGCAGTACTTC.

The chain employs TRBV7-9 and TRBJ2-3; perhaps TRBD2 as D (5 bases). V was cut by 4 bases and J by 1 base, with 12 bases left in between. The CDR3 extends over 15 amino acids. Germline lookup yields CDR1 SEHNR and CDR2 FQNEAQ (reference sequence). The CDR3 DNA sequence: TGTGCCAGCAGCTCGCACGACGGGGGCACAGATACGCAGTATTTT. Translation: CASSSHDGGTDTQYF. The entire variable domain, with the rest obtained from reference TRBV7-9 and TRBJ2-3, is as follows: DTGVSQNPRHKITKRGQNVTFRCDPISEHNRLYWYRQTLGQGPEFLTYFQNEAQLEKSRLLSDRFSAERPKGSFSTLEIQRTEQGDSAMYLCASSSHDGGTDTQYFGPGTRLTVL.

The chain recombines TRBV2 with TRBJ1-6; 7 nucleotides agree with TRBD1. Per the germline V gene, CDR1 is SNHLY and CDR2 is FYNNEI. The CDR3 sequence is 18 residues long. Written as DNA, the CDR3 is TGTACCACGCGACCGAATCAGGGGGACCTCTCCTATAATTCACCCCTCCACTTT. Its protein is CTTRPNQGDLSYNSPLHF.

The rearrangement uses TRBV10-3 and TRBJ1-1; D possibly corresponds to TRBD1 (6 bases). This CDR3 contains 13 residues. Trimming took 4 bases from V and 2 from J, leaving 8 bases between them. Germline V gene data show CDR1 as ENHRY and CDR2 as SYGVKD. The CDR3 nucleotides read TGTGCCATCAGTGGGACAGTTAACACTGAAGCTTTCTTT. It is translated as CAISGTVNTEAFF.

V and J are TRBV6-5 and TRBJ1-1; D is unclear. The CDR3 length is 12 residues. V was trimmed by 6 bases and J by 3 bases, leaving 8 bases between them. Germline loops: CDR1 MNHEY, CDR2 SVGAGI. CDR3 sequence reads: CASRNGYTEAFF. For the CDR3, the DNA is TGTGCCAGCAGGAACGGGTACACTGAAGCTTTCTTT.

This chain uses TRBV5-1 with TRBJ2-7, with D maybe TRBD1 (5 bases). The CDR3 consists of 15 residues. Trimming removed 0 bases at V and 5 bases at J, with 15 bases between. Germline assignment: CDR1 SGHRS and CDR2 YFSETQ. The CDR3 sequence: CASSLEGIPRNEQYF. The CDR3 DNA reads as TGCGCCAGCAGCTTGGAGGGGATACCCCGCAACGAGCAGTACTTC.

This clone has only one observation. This rearrangement joins TRBV28 to TRBJ1-6; 10 nucleotides align to TRBD1. The CDR3 loop spans 17 amino acids. Germline V gene data show CDR1 as MDHEN and CDR2 as SYDVKM. The V gene end was trimmed by 5 bases and the J gene end by 10 bases; junction bases not matched to a gene: 14. This chain's CDR3 is CASSGTGQGVSNSPLHF. The CDR3 coding sequence is TGTGCCAGCAGTGGGACCGGACAGGGGGTATCCAACTCACCCCTCCACTTT.

This chain connects TRBV28 to TRBJ2-7, with TRBD2 matching over 9 bases. Germline V CDR1 and CDR2: MDHEN, SYDVKM. This CDR3 region has 14 residues. V was pared by 5 bases and J by 6 bases, with 8 bases of the junction left unmatched. CDR3 nucleotide sequence: TGTGCCAGCAGTGAAAGCGGGGGGTTTAGCGAGCAGTACTTC. Its protein is CASSESGGFSEQYF.

V and J are TRBV6-5 and TRBJ2-7; 9 bases fit TRBD2. After removal of 5 bases from V and 4 bases from J, the junction contained 9 bases not matched to a gene. Looked up from germline, CDR1 is MNHEY and CDR2 is SVGAGI. The CDR3 sequence is 15 residues long. CDR3 in amino acids: CASSLGAGGTYEQYF. The CDR3 region has the DNA TGTGCCAGCAGTCTGGGGGCGGGAGGGACTTACGAGCAGTACTTC.

This chain connects TRBV4-2 to TRBJ2-1, with no clear D. The CDR3 sequence is 14 residues long. The V end was cut by 1 base, the J end by 6 bases, with 10 bases between. The V gene's germline CDR1 is LGHNA and CDR2 YNFKEQ. The CDR3 sequence is CASSQGHGVNEQFF. CDR3 sequence (DNA): TGTGCCAGCAGCCAAGGCCACGGAGTCAATGAGCAGTTCTTC.